The 17 T cell receptor beta chains in this list originate from one sample, sequenced in a study of blood T cell repertoires in COVID-19. TCRdb keeps only in-frame clones here, not all; method: immunoSEQ multiplex PCR. The table has more than 200,000 clones, around 87% seen once. The sequencing sample was made of peripheral blood. These TCRs come from a woman aged 60-75 years with COVID-19, enrolled during active disease.

The rearrangement uses TRBV4-1 and TRBJ1-2, with unresolved D. Germline V CDR1 and CDR2: MGHRA, YSYEKL. The ends were cut back, 1 base at V and 4 bases at J, with 10 bases in the middle. The CDR3 is 14 amino acids. The DNA of the CDR3 is TGCGCCAGCAGCCAAGTCACACAGATCTATGGCTACACCTTC. Amino acid sequence: CASSQVTQIYGYTF.

The V and J genes are TRBV28 and TRBJ1-3, with D uncertain. The CDR3 is 17 amino acids. Germline V lookup: CDR1 MDHEN, CDR2 SYDVKM. V lost 4 bases and J lost 0, with 16 bases in between. The CDR3 loop reads CASSSTLGGLSGNTIYF. The CDR3 region has the DNA TGTGCCAGCAGTTCTACCTTGGGAGGGCTCTCTGGAAACACCATATATTTT.

The chain is built from TRBV6-1 and TRBJ2-1, with 13 bases lining up with TRBD2. Trimming took 4 bases from V and 0 from J; bases not matched to a gene: 3. This CDR3 contains 17 residues. The germline V gene encodes CDR1 MNHNS and CDR2 SASEGT. The CDR3 loop reads CASSGTSGGISYNEQFF. The CDR3 DNA reads as TGTGCCAGCAGTGGGACTAGCGGGGGCATCTCCTACAATGAGCAGTTCTTC.

This chain uses TRBV28 with TRBJ1-1, with TRBD1 matching over 7 bases. This CDR3 contains 18 residues. Trimming at V came to 5 bases and at J to 11 bases, leaving 26 bases not matched to a gene. Germline CDR1 reads MDHEN; CDR2 reads SYDVKM. The CDR3: CASSSPQGGWGSSQAAFF. Written as DNA, the CDR3 is TGTGCCAGCAGTAGCCCCCAGGGGGGTTGGGGTTCGTCCCAAGCGGCTTTCTTT.

This clone was counted once. The rearrangement links TRBV5-1 to TRBJ2-1; 14 nucleotides match TRBD2. CDR3 length equals 16 residues. Germline V CDR1 and CDR2: SGHRS, YFSETQ. Trimming cost V 4 bases and J 7 bases; bases outside gene matches: 7. CDR3 coding DNA: TGCGCCAGCAGCGCGGGACTAGCGGGAGCATTGAATGAGCAGTTCTTC. This translates into CASSAGLAGALNEQFF.

The CDR3 bases are TGTGCCTGGAGTAAGAGGCCTCCAGGGACCGGGGAGCTGTTTTTT. Translated, it gives CAWSKRPPGTGELFF. V and J are TRBV30 and TRBJ2-2; tentatively, D is TRBD1 (5 bases). The CDR3 runs to 15 residues. V was trimmed by 2 bases and J by 5 bases, leaving 15 bases between them. Germline V lookup: CDR1 GTSNPN, CDR2 SVGIG (reference sequence).

The chain has TRBV9 and TRBJ2-1; D unclear. From germline, CDR1 is SGDLS and CDR2 YYNGEE. The CDR3 runs to 12 residues. The germline V and J ends were trimmed by 4 bases and 8 bases, with 10 bases remaining between them. CDR3 region: CASSLLGDEQFF. The CDR3 DNA sequence: TGTGCCAGCAGCCTCCTGGGCGATGAGCAGTTCTTC.

This chain uses TRBV5-1 with TRBJ2-1; weak D call: TRBD1 (6 bases). Trimming stripped 3 bases from V and 5 bases from J, with 12 bases between. This CDR3 spans 14 amino acids. Germline V lookup: CDR1 SGHRS, CDR2 YFSETQ. The CDR3 coding sequence is TGCGCCAGCAGCTGGCCGACAGGCCACAATGAGCAGTTCTTC. Protein product: CASSWPTGHNEQFF.

The chain carries TRBV11-2 and TRBJ2-2; 9 nucleotides agree with TRBD2. After removal of 2 bases from V and 6 bases from J, the junction contained 7 bases not matched to a gene. From germline, CDR1 is SGHAT and CDR2 FQNNGV. The CDR3 has 16 residues. The CDR3: CASSLPGLAAPGELFF. The DNA of the CDR3 is TGTGCCAGCAGCTTACCGGGACTAGCTGCTCCCGGGGAGCTGTTTTTT.

This clone was detected a few times. The chain recombines TRBV11-2 with TRBJ2-3; 9 positions agree with TRBD2. This CDR3 spans 14 amino acids. Germline V lookup: CDR1 SGHAT, CDR2 FQNNGV. Trimming at V came to 6 bases and at J to 1 base, leaving 2 bases not matched to a gene. The CDR3 coding sequence is TGTGCCAGCAGTGTAGCGGGGGGCACAGATACGCAGTATTTT. This translates into CASSVAGGTDTQYF.

V and J are TRBV6-5 and TRBJ1-1, with TRBD1 as a possible D gene (6 bases). The CDR3 sequence is 15 residues long. Trimming cost V 3 bases and J 6 bases, with 17 bases left between them. Germline assignment: CDR1 MNHEY and CDR2 SVGAGI. DNA of the CDR3: TGTGCCAGCAGTTATAGGGGACGGGGGGCCGCTGAAGCTTTCTTT. Its protein is CASSYRGRGAAEAFF.

The chain joins TRBV12-5 to TRBJ2-2; TRBD1 matches at 8 bases. CDR1 LGHNT and CDR2 FRNRAP come from the germline V gene. Trimming removed 4 bases from V and 4 bases from J; junction bases left unmatched: 5. CDR3 length: 15 amino acids. CDR3 DNA sequence: TGTGCTAGTGGTTCCCACAGGGGGTCCACCGGGGAGCTGTTTTTT. Translated: CASGSHRGSTGELFF. The full variable domain, with the rest looked up from reference TRBV12-5 and TRBJ2-2, is DARVTQTPRHKVTEMGQEVTMRCQPILGHNTVFWYRQTMMQGLELLAYFRNRAPLDDSGMPKDRFSAEMPDATLATLKIQPSEPRDSAVYFCASGSHRGSTGELFFGEGSRLTVL.

This clone came up a few times. The CDR3 DNA is TGTGCCAGCAGCTTATCCGGTCGGGGGAACACTGAAGCTTTCTTT. It translates to CASSLSGRGNTEAFF. The V and J genes are TRBV11-3 and TRBJ1-1; D is undetermined. The CDR3 is 15 amino acids. Germline V gene lookup returns CDR1 SGHNT and CDR2 YENEEA. The V gene lost 2 bases and the J gene lost 1 base, with 11 bases spanning the gap.

This chain joins TRBV3-1 (or the pseudogene TRBV3-2) and TRBJ2-3; TRBD2 matches 9 bases. Per germline, CDR1 LGHDT and CDR2 YNNKEL (reference sequence). The V segment lost 1 base and the J segment 0 bases; nucleotides outside the gene matches: 5. The CDR3 covers 17 residues. The CDR3 spells CASSQGLAGRSTDTQYF. The CDR3 region has the DNA TGTGCCAGCAGCCAAGGCCTAGCGGGGAGAAGCACAGATACGCAGTATTTT.

V gene TRBV15 combines with J gene TRBJ1-2; maybe TRBD1 (5 bases). The germline CDR1 and CDR2 sequences are LNHNV and YYDKDF (reference sequence). Trimming left V 1 base short and J 5 bases short, with 8 bases between. The CDR3 extends over 13 amino acids. CDR3 residues: CATSRAGKYGYTF. The DNA for the CDR3 is TGTGCCACCAGCAGAGCAGGGAAGTATGGCTACACCTTC.

The V gene is TRBV27, the J gene TRBJ2-1; perhaps TRBD1 as D (6 bases). Trimming took 3 bases from V and 0 from J, leaving 9 bases between them. The CDR3 has 15 amino acids. The germline gives CDR1 MNHEY, CDR2 SMNVEV (reference sequence). CDR3 bases: TGTGCCAGCAGTTTGCAGGGGTCCTCCTACAATGAGCAGTTCTTC. Protein: CASSLQGSSYNEQFF.

This clone was found a few times. The rearrangement joins TRBV3-1 (or the pseudogene TRBV3-2) to TRBJ1-2; 8 nucleotides match TRBD1. After removal of 0 bases from V and 4 bases from J, the junction contained 7 bases not matched to a gene. The germline gives CDR1 LGHDT, CDR2 YNNKEL (reference sequence). The CDR3 runs 16 residues. CDR3 coding DNA: TGTGCCAGCAGCCAAGAACTGGACAGGGCTGGCTATGGCTACACCTTC. This codes for CASSQELDRAGYGYTF.